This record covers a single T cell receptor beta chain. This sample was included in a study of blood T cell repertoires in COVID-19. Study details: PBMCs, B-cell-depleted T cells, or T cells were the source of the cDNA or gDNA that made up the material.

Sequencing was performed with immunoSEQ multiplex PCR; in TCRdb, only in-frame clones are kept and a portion is missing. The sample gives 290,000 or so clones, approximately 89% of which show up once; approximately 2.4% is in the top ten. Participants spanned ages about 18 to 95 years and resided in about two dozen US areas. Cohort 3 recovered donors had two negative PCRs, clearance, or symptom resolution. The receptor comes from a woman between 18 and 29 years old who had recovered from COVID-19. Sample: PBMCs or T cells enriched from blood (not recorded which).

In DNA, the CDR3 is TGTGCCACCAGTGACCCCCCTCGGGGAGTGGTGGATACGCAGTATTTT. Translating it yields CATSDPPRGVVDTQYF. The V and J genes are TRBV24-1 and TRBJ2-3; D might be TRBD2 (5 bases). The CDR3 spans 16 residues. The V gene lost 4 bases and the J gene lost 6 bases, with 19 bases spanning the gap. Per germline, CDR1 KGHDR and CDR2 SFDVKD.